The rows below give T cell receptor beta chains drawn from one sample of a study of T cell responses to AZD1222 COVID-19 vaccine. Using immunoSEQ multiplex PCR, the repertoire was profiled, and TCRdb retains in-frame clones only, with some absent. The data hold 90,000 to 130,000 clones, with roughly 90% observed a single time. The material was peripheral blood, obtained on day 0 of AZD1222 vaccination. The receptors were sampled from an adult in good health. Each CDR3 is given with its conserved first and last residue. A D gene is named only where the DNA matches it firmly. Size is omitted from some rows. Given values are once, few, many or a class for expanded clones.

-	-	TRBV24-1	TRBJ1-2	TGTGCCACCAGTGAACAAGGACGGCAAGCCTACACCTTC	CATSEQGRQAYTF
TRBD2	-	TRBV20-1	TRBJ2-1	TGCAGTGCTAGTCGGACTAGCGGGAGAGAGCAGTTCTTC	CSASRTSGREQFF
-	-	TRBV2	TRBJ1-5	TGTGCCAGCAGTGGGACAGTAAGCAATCAGCCCCAGCATTTT	CASSGTVSNQPQHF
-	-	TRBV28	TRBJ1-2	TGTGCCAGCAGTTTAGGGACAAACTATGGCTACACCTTC	CASSLGTNYGYTF
TRBD1	once	TRBV15	TRBJ2-2	TGTGCCACCAGCAAAGGGACAGCTCTTTCCGGGGAGCTGTTTTTT	CATSKGTALSGELFF
-	-	TRBV6-4	TRBJ1-6	TGTGCCAGCAGTGAAAGGGTGGATTCACCCCTCCACTTT	CASSERVDSPLHF
TRBD2	-	TRBV7-3	TRBJ2-5	TGTGCCAGCAGCCCGGGACTAGGGTACCAAGAGACCCAGTACTTC	CASSPGLGYQETQYF
-	-	TRBV10-3	TRBJ2-7	TGTGCAATCAGGCAAACAGACGATCCCTACGAGCAGTACTTC	CAIRQTDDPYEQYF
-	-	TRBV25-1	TRBJ1-4	TGTGCCAGCAGTGAAATCCGGCAGGGTGGGGAAAAACTGTTTTTT	CASSEIRQGGEKLFF
-	-	TRBV9	TRBJ2-1	TGTGCCAGCAGCGTAGTTGGGAGCTCCTACAATGAGCAGTTCTTC	CASSVVGSSYNEQFF
-	-	TRBV7-2	TRBJ2-7	TGTGCCAGCAGCTTAGCGGGGTCAAGCGGAACCTACGAGCAGTACTTC	CASSLAGSSGTYEQYF
-	once	TRBV3-1/TRBV3-2	TRBJ2-7	TGTGCCAGCAGCGGAGGATTGTATACTACCTACGAGCAGTACTTC	CASSGGLYTTYEQYF
-	once	TRBV7-8	TRBJ1-5	TGTGCCAGCAGCTTAGCCCCAGTAGGCGGTCAGCCCCAGCATTTT	CASSLAPVGGQPQHF
-	-	TRBV5-1	TRBJ1-6	TGCGCCAGCAGCTCGGACAACTCCTATAATTCACCCCTCCACTTT	CASSSDNSYNSPLHF
TRBD1	once	TRBV9	TRBJ2-3	TGTGCCAGCAGCATTCGGGACAGAAGCACAGATACGCAGTATTTT	CASSIRDRSTDTQYF
-	-	TRBV9	TRBJ2-6	TGTGCCAGCAGCCGTAGGGTGGGGAAAAGCTCTGGGGCCAACGTCCTGACTTTC	CASSRRVGKSSGANVLTF
TRBD1	-	TRBV7-2	TRBJ1-5	TGTGCCAGCAGCTTGACAGGGAATCAGCCCCAGCATTTT	CASSLTGNQPQHF
-	-	TRBV30	TRBJ2-7	TGTGCCTGGAGGCAGGGCTACGAGCAGTACTTC	CAWRQGYEQYF
-	-	TRBV28	TRBJ1-5	TGTGCCAGCAAACCCCCCGGGAGAAGCAATCAGCCCCAGCATTTT	CASKPPGRSNQPQHF
-	-	TRBV28	TRBJ1-5	TGTGCCAGCAGCCTAAGAGGGGGCAATCAGCCCCAGCATTTT	CASSLRGGNQPQHF
-	-	TRBV29-1	TRBJ2-7	TGCAGCGTTACAGGGAGCTCCTACGAGCAGTACTTC	CSVTGSSYEQYF
-	-	TRBV2	TRBJ1-2	TGTGCCAGCAGTATTAACTATGGCTACACCTTC	CASSINYGYTF
-	few	TRBV4-1	TRBJ2-7	TGCGCCAGCAGCCAAGATCGTCGCAGGGGATCCTACGAGCAGTACTTC	CASSQDRRRGSYEQYF
-	-	TRBV14	TRBJ2-1	TGTGCCAGCAGCCATGCCATTAGGGGCTCCTACAATGAGCAGTTCTTC	CASSHAIRGSYNEQFF
-	-	TRBV16	TRBJ1-1	TGTGCCAGCAGCCAATTTGGGGGGAACACTGAAGCTTTCTTT	CASSQFGGNTEAFF
-	-	TRBV28	TRBJ1-2	TGTGCCAGCAGTTTATCGGGAGGTTATGGCTACACCTTC	CASSLSGGYGYTF
-	-	TRBV29-1	TRBJ2-7	TGCAGCGTTGATACGGGCTTCGGACAGTACTTC	CSVDTGFGQYF
-	-	TRBV6-5	TRBJ2-1	TGTGCCAGCAGTTACGGCAGGGTCAGTGAGCAGTTCTTC	CASSYGRVSEQFF
-	-	TRBV28	TRBJ1-4	TGTGCCAGCAGGGGGATCGGTGCAACTAATGAAAAACTGTTTTTT	CASRGIGATNEKLFF
-	-	TRBV5-1	TRBJ2-3	TGCGCCAGCAGCTTGAACCAGGGGAGTACAGATACGCAGTATTTT	CASSLNQGSTDTQYF
-	-	TRBV28	TRBJ1-2	TGTGCCAGCAGTTTATGGTCTATGGGGCAGAGCTATGGCTACACCTTC	CASSLWSMGQSYGYTF
TRBD1	-	TRBV6-5	TRBJ1-4	TGTGCCAGCAGAGGACAGGGGGGCGATGAAAAACTGTTTTTT	CASRGQGGDEKLFF
TRBD1	-	TRBV28	TRBJ1-4	TGTGCCAGCACCCTTGGGGACAGATTGCATGAAAAACTGTTTTTT	CASTLGDRLHEKLFF
-	few	TRBV28	TRBJ1-5	TGTGCCAGCAGTTTGTTGACGGTAGATCAGCCCCAGCATTTT	CASSLLTVDQPQHF
-	-	TRBV28	TRBJ1-2	TGTGCCAGCAGTGTGACCGGGAACTATGGCTACACCTTC	CASSVTGNYGYTF
TRBD1	-	TRBV27	TRBJ1-2	TGTGCCAGCAGCCCCTCCGGCGGACAGGTTAACTATGGCTACACCTTC	CASSPSGGQVNYGYTF
TRBD1	-	TRBV19	TRBJ2-2	TGTGCCAGTACCGGACAGGGCCTAAGCACCGGGGAGCTGTTTTTT	CASTGQGLSTGELFF
-	-	TRBV7-8	TRBJ2-1	TGTGCCAGCAGCCTCCGGGACCCGGGGGGCGTCTACAATGAGCAGTTCTTC	CASSLRDPGGVYNEQFF
TRBD1	-	TRBV4-2	TRBJ1-2	TGTGCCAGCAGCGACAGGGCCAACTATGGCTACACCTTC	CASSDRANYGYTF
-	-	TRBV9	TRBJ1-2	TGTGCCAGCAGCGGAGAGTATACTAACTATGGCTACACCTTC	CASSGEYTNYGYTF
TRBD1	-	TRBV18	TRBJ1-3	TGTGCCAGCTCACACGACAAGGGGGCTTCTGGAAACACCATATATTTT	CASSHDKGASGNTIYF
-	-	TRBV3-1/TRBV3-2	TRBJ2-2	TGTGCCAGTTTGGGACCTCGGAACACCGGGGAGCTGTTTTTT	CASLGPRNTGELFF
-	few	TRBV6-4	TRBJ2-3	TGTGCCAGCAGTGACGGGACTAGCACAGATACGCAGTATTTT	CASSDGTSTDTQYF
TRBD1	-	TRBV3-1/TRBV3-2	TRBJ1-6	TGTGCCAGCAGCCAAGTCCAGACAGGGCTTAATTCACCCCTCCACTTT	CASSQVQTGLNSPLHF